The table lists the clone carrying this T cell receptor beta chain with a few counts. These data belong to a study of shared T cell receptors in the human thymus. The table came from immunoSEQ multiplex PCR; TCRdb's copy has only in-frame clones and leaves some out. The data hold hundreds of thousands of clones, with more than 75% observed a single time. The data also belong to a second study, concerning human thymus T cells. That publication notes: Corrective surgery for congenital heart defects was being performed on the healthy Finnish infants who were the donors.

The sequenced sample consisted of thymocytes. The sequence came from a boy under two years old with a congenital heart defect.

For the CDR3, the DNA is TGTGCCAGCAGCTTGAGGTCTAGCGGGCCCTACGAGCAGTACTTC. Protein: CASSLRSSGPYEQYF. V and J are TRBV5-4 and TRBJ2-7; 8 bases map to TRBD2. CDR3 size: 15 residues. The junction had 5 bases not matched to a gene; V was cut back by 1 base and J by 2 bases. Germline V lookup: CDR1 SGHNT, CDR2 YYREEE (reference sequence).